The clone carrying this T cell receptor beta chain was observed a handful of times. The antigen remains undetermined. This specimen belongs to a study of identical twins. Study-wide findings and caveats: High-abundance cord blood beta clonotypes had fewer insertions; memory repertoires showed none. Monozygotic twin pairs showed more out-of-frame TCR alpha sharing than models estimated.

The authors used template switching to add a universal primer site and gave cDNA unique molecular identifiers. TCRdb reprocessed the 5' RACE reads with MiXCR, giving one entry per CDR3 protein. The sample records approximately 260,000 distinct CDR3 sequences, over 12% being singletons. This CDR3 region has 10 residues. The germline CDR1 and CDR2 sequences are DFQATT and SNEGSKA (reference sequence). V was pared by 4 bases and J by 5 bases, with 4 bases between. The TCR was taken from a woman younger than 30 in good health. J is TRBJ2-3 and V is TRBV20-1; D remains unclear. The sequenced sample consisted of memory (CD45RO+) T cells sorted from blood. The CDR3 reads CSAKRDTQYF. CDR3 nucleotides: TGCAGTGCTAAGAGAGATACGCAGTATTTT.